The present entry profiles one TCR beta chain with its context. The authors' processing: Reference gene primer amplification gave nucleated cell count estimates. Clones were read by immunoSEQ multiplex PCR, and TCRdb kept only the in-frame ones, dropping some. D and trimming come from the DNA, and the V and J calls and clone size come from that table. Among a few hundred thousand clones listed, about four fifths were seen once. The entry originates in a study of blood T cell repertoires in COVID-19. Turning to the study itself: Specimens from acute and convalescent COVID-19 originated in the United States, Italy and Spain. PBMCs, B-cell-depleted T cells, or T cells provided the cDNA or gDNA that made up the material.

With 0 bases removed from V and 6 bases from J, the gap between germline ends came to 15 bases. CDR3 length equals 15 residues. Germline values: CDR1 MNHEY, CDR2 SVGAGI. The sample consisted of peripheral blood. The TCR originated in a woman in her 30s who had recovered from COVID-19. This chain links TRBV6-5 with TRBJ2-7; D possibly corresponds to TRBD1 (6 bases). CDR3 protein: CASSYSSSGVGEQYF. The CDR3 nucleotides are TGTGCCAGCAGTTACTCTTCCTCAGGGGTGGGCGAGCAGTACTTC.